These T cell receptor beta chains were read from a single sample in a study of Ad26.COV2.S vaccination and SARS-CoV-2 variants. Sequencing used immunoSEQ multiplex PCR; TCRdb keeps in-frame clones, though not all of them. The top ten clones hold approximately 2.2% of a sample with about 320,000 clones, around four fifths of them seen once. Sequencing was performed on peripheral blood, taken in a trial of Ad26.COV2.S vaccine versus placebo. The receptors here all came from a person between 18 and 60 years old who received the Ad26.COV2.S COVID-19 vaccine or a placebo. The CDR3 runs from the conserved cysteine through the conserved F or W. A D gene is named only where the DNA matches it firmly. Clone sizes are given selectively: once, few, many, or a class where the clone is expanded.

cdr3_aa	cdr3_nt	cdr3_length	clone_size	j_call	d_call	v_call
CASQRTATHSYGYTF	TGTGCCAGCCAAAGGACAGCCACACACAGCTATGGCTACACCTTC	15	NA	TRBJ1-2	NA	TRBV6-5
CASTRANYGYTF	TGTGCGTCGACAAGGGCAAACTATGGCTACACCTTC	12	NA	TRBJ1-2	NA	TRBV6-5
CASSLGPDQPQHF	TGTGCCAGCAGCTTGGGGCCCGATCAGCCCCAGCATTTT	13	NA	TRBJ1-5	NA	TRBV5-6
CASSRTQGGTQYF	TGTGCCAGCAGCCGTACCCAGGGGGGGACCCAGTACTTC	13	NA	TRBJ2-5	NA	TRBV7-6
CASIRNRGLWTEAFF	TGTGCCAGCATTCGAAACAGGGGGCTATGGACTGAAGCTTTCTTT	15	NA	TRBJ1-1	TRBD1	TRBV27
CSVEERGSYNEQFF	TGCAGCGTCGAGGAGCGGGGGAGCTACAATGAGCAGTTCTTC	14	NA	TRBJ2-1	TRBD2	TRBV29-1
CASSFDRGFSEAFF	TGTGCCAGCAGCTTCGACAGGGGGTTTTCTGAAGCTTTCTTT	14	NA	TRBJ1-1	TRBD1	TRBV11-1
CASSEGTSGKNIQYF	TGTGCCAGCAGTGAAGGGACTAGCGGAAAAAACATTCAGTACTTC	15	NA	TRBJ2-4	TRBD2	TRBV6-1
CASSRGGNYGYTF	TGTGCCAGCAGTAGAGGAGGCAACTATGGCTACACCTTC	13	NA	TRBJ1-2	NA	TRBV6-5
CASSLLQGLGQYF	TGTGCCAGCAGCTTACTTCAGGGCCTAGGGCAGTACTTC	13	NA	TRBJ2-7	NA	TRBV11-3
CASSLKDGSYEQYF	TGCGCCAGCAGCCTAAAGGACGGTTCCTACGAGCAGTACTTC	14	NA	TRBJ2-7	NA	TRBV5-1
CASSVPRTLYGYTF	TGTGCCAGCAGTGTCCCCAGGACCCTCTATGGCTACACCTTC	14	NA	TRBJ1-2	NA	TRBV2
CASSPGTGIYNEQFF	TGTGCCAGCAGCCCCGGGACAGGGATTTACAATGAGCAGTTCTTC	15	NA	TRBJ2-1	TRBD1	TRBV27
CASSSTWGSRNSPLHF	TGTGCCAGCAGCTCAACATGGGGATCTAGGAATTCACCCCTCCACTTT	16	NA	TRBJ1-6	NA	TRBV7-9
CASSAGFWYEQYF	TGTGCCAGCAGCGCAGGGTTCTGGTACGAGCAGTACTTC	13	NA	TRBJ2-7	NA	TRBV27
CASSLQTWTGAVTEQYF	TGTGCCAGCAGCCTACAGACTTGGACAGGGGCGGTGACTGAGCAGTACTTC	17	NA	TRBJ2-7	TRBD1	TRBV5-5
CASSRGGLSGANVLTF	TGTGCCAGCAGTAGGGGGGGCTTATCTGGGGCCAACGTCCTGACTTTC	16	NA	TRBJ2-6	NA	TRBV27
CASSSGDRGANEKLFF	TGCGCCAGCAGCTCCGGGGACAGGGGGGCTAATGAAAAACTGTTTTTT	16	NA	TRBJ1-4	TRBD1	TRBV5-1
CASSLDLSDTQYF	TGTGCCAGCAGCTTAGACTTATCAGATACGCAGTATTTT	13	NA	TRBJ2-3	NA	TRBV7-3
CASSLALAGAYNEQFF	TGTGCCAGCAGCTTGGCACTTGCGGGGGCCTACAATGAGCAGTTCTTC	16	NA	TRBJ2-1	TRBD2	TRBV5-6
CASSGRDRGFDQPQHF	TGTGCCAGCAGCGGCCGGGACAGGGGTTTCGATCAGCCCCAGCATTTT	16	NA	TRBJ1-5	TRBD1	TRBV6-6
CASSQMNTEAFF	TGTGCCAGCAGCCAAATGAACACTGAAGCTTTCTTT	12	NA	TRBJ1-1	NA	TRBV3-1/TRBV3-2
CASSYRGGQPQHF	TGTGCCAGTTCCTACAGGGGCGGGCAGCCCCAGCATTTT	13	NA	TRBJ1-5	TRBD1	TRBV19
CASSTTFAVSGNTIYF	TGTGCCAGTAGTACCACTTTTGCGGTCTCTGGAAACACCATATATTTT	16	few	TRBJ1-3	NA	TRBV19